A few counts support the clone carrying this TCR beta chain. The data are from a study of CD8 T cells in ankylosing spondylitis. A quantitative 5'-RACE method, one with molecular barcodes, was used to make TCR beta libraries. From the 5' RACE reads, TCRdb called clonotypes with MiXCR, one entry per CDR3 protein. The sample carries about 180,000 distinct CDR3 sequences, 9.5% to 10% recorded once. Germline loops: CDR1 MNHEY, CDR2 SMNVEV (reference sequence). The CDR3 length is 15 residues. Trimming shortened V by 5 bases and J by 5 bases, and 18 bases separated the two germline ends. This TCR came from a female donor with ankylosing spondylitis or in good health (not recorded which). V and J are TRBV27 and TRBJ2-5, with D possibly TRBD1 on 5 matching bases. The specimen sequenced was blood, either unsorted or a sorted T cell fraction (not recorded which). For the CDR3, the DNA is TGTGCCAGCAGTCCTCGGGCAGGGATTCTGGAGACCCAGTACTTC. Its translation: CASSPRAGILETQYF.